This T cell receptor beta chain was profiled in a study of T cells in narcolepsy. Findings of the study overall: Autoreactive HCRT-specific and TRIB2-specific clonotypes were marked in same-patient CSF-versus-blood CD4+ comparisons. Reportedly, autoreactive clonotypes were serially detected in patients' blood but not controls'.

The CDR3 covers 15 residues. The germline V gene encodes CDR1 LGHNA and CDR2 YSLEER. V lost 0 bases to trimming and J lost 1 base, with 9 bases between them. Worth noting for this clone: Its specificity is unknown.

Libraries were prepared by immunoSEQ multiplex PCR; TCRdb keeps only in-frame clonotypes and omits some of them. The table lists about 27,000 clones, roughly 86% of them singletons. The sequence derives from a human donor with narcolepsy. The J gene is TRBJ1-1, the V gene TRBV4-3; the D is unclear. The sequencing sample was made of CD45RA- memory CD4+ T cells from PBMCs. CDR3 residues: CASSQDAQKNTEAFF. The CDR3 DNA follows: TGCGCCAGCAGCCAAGATGCGCAGAAGAACACTGAAGCTTTCTTT.